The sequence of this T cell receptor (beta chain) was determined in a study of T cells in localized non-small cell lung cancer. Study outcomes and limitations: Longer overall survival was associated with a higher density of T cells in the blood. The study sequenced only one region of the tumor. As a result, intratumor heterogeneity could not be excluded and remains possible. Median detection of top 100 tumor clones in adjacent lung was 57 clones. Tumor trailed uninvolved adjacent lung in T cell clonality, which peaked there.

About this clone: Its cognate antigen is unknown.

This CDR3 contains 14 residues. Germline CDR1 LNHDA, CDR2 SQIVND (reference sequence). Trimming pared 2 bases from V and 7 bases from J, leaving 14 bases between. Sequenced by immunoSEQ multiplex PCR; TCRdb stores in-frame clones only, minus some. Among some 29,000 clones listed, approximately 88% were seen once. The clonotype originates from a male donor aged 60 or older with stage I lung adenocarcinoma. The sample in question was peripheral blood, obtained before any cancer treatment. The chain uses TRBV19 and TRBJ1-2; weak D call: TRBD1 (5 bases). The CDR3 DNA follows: TGTGCCAGTAGTATATATGGAGGGGCGAGTGGCTACACCTTC. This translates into CASSIYGGASGYTF. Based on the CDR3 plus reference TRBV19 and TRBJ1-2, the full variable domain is DGGITQSPKYLFRKEGQNVTLSCEQNLNHDAMYWYRQDPGQGLRLIYYSQIVNDFQKGDIAEGYSVSREKKESFPLTVTSAQKNPTAFYLCASSIYGGASGYTFGSGTRLTVV.